This T cell receptor beta chain was obtained from a study of PD-L1 blockade in urothelial cancer (dated by TCRdb to 2015 to 2018). Background on the whole study: All patients started therapy in the mid-2010s and received atezolizumab 1,200 mg intravenously every 3 weeks. Blood samples were analyzed 3 weeks after the start of treatment (second dose) and 6 weeks after the start of treatment. Progression-free survival longer than 6 months counted as durable clinical benefit, and TCR features were additionally tested against both progression-free and overall survival. A median of roughly 140,000 T cells and 80,000 or so unique TCRs was obtained from blood samples, and a median clonality of approximately 0.08 was observed. An exploratory multi-omic analysis was conducted of the somatic, immune and clinical correlates of response to PD-L1 blockade with atezolizumab in urothelial cancer. Pretreatment tumor samples, along with matched peripheral blood collected serially before and after atezolizumab treatment, underwent TCR sequencing. Durable clinical benefit was achieved by nine patients but not by the remaining 20. An ECOG performance status of 0 or 1 was recorded for the patients, and 0 to 3 prior chemotherapy regimens had been received by the patients. Pretreatment blood TCR-seq was available for about 28 patients, at least one posttreatment blood collection was obtained for about 24 patients, and tumor TCR-seq was available for about 24 patients. About 85% of the 29 patients were males with bladder-origin urothelial cancer, and about 60% of the 29 reported a prior smoking history. In the same patients, pretreatment tumors underwent whole exome sequencing and RNA sequencing in addition to TCR sequencing.

What the work shows at the level of the full study, not this receptor alone: Greater expansion of tumor-associated TCR clones in peripheral blood 3 weeks after the start of treatment was observed in patients with durable benefit (n of about 24, p = 0.022). A pretreatment peripheral blood TCR clonality below the median was linked to improved progression-free and overall survival. Because of the small sample size (n ≈ 30) and the many exploratory analyses performed, the results are intended to be regarded as hypothesis-generating.

The CDR3 holds 13 amino acids from the cysteine to the phenylalanine. The retained sequence is limited to the CDR3, 39 bases, with the frame set at the first base. The germline V gene encodes CDR1 SGHRS and CDR2 YFSETQ. Deletion took 4 bases off V and 3 bases off J, with a span of 11 bases between the germline ends. Notes on this clone: The antigen it recognizes is unknown. Qualities for individual bases were not recorded, and no much larger clone is one base off.

The cohort included 29 patients with locally advanced or metastatic urothelial carcinoma who were treated at Memorial Sloan Kettering on a trial protocol. Peripheral blood mononuclear cells were collected from each patient pretreatment and during treatment, giving between 1 and 8 total time points per patient. The Qiagen DNeasy Blood extraction kit was used to purify genomic DNA from total PBMCs and tumor samples. PBMCs were collected pretreatment and during treatment and were isolated and stored as previously described. Synthetic TCR analog templates were spiked into each PCR so that absolute template abundance could be estimated from read counts. The immunoSEQ assay was used to amplify TCRbeta CDR3 regions from genomic DNA with bias-controlled V and J gene primers. Sequencing of rearranged TCRbeta segments was done at approximately 20X coverage. Processing in the source paper ran as follows. Sequencing errors were corrected by clustering, and CDR3s were annotated against IMGT so that V, D and J genes could be assigned. Downstream analyses used only productive TCRbeta rearrangements, leaving out any out-of-frame or stop-codon sequences. To compute clonality, Shannon entropy was normalized by the log of the number of unique productive sequences and then subtracted from one. Fisher's exact test with Benjamini-Hochberg correction, at a threshold of adjusted p below 0.01, was used to find clones that differed between time points or between blood and tumor. This is the immuneACCESS table as TCRdb keeps it, with only in-frame sequences that have V and J called. A part of the clones is gone; compared with another copy, unresolved V genes explain less than half, and the rest is unexplained. V, J and clone size were drawn from that table, and D and trimming were deduced from the DNA. Here the sample has 41,000 or so clones; about 79% occur a single time. The ten largest account for more than 15% of the sample.

The starting material was PBMCs, obtained around atezolizumab (anti-PD-L1) treatment. The chain is made from TRBV5-1 and TRBJ2-7; 6 matching bases give a weak D call of TRBD1. The source is a man aged 55 to 70 with urothelial cancer. CDR3 sequence: CASSTGNYYEQYF. The bases are TGCGCCAGCAGCACAGGGAATTACTACGAGCAGTACTTC.